This T cell receptor beta chain was sequenced for a study of identical twins. Trimming cost V 5 bases and J 2 bases, with 13 bases left between them. This CDR3 spans 15 amino acids. Germline V CDR1 and CDR2: SGHNT, YENEEA. Study results and limitations: Twins showed weaker excess sharing in their beta out-of-frame sequences. Reduced insertions were recorded for abundant cord blood beta clonotypes, with no such pattern in memory repertoires.

TCRdb re-called the 5' RACE reads through MiXCR, storing one row per CDR3 protein. The table has roughly 350,000 distinct CDR3 sequences, roughly 12% seen once. Remarks on this clonotype: Antigen: not known. This may stem from a read error, because a much larger clone lies one nucleotide away.

These data were also reused for a study on yellow fever vaccine responses in identical twins. As that report states: Reportedly, the response of twins' T cells to the vaccine seemed partly convergent, partly personalized.

This receptor was taken from a woman younger than 30 in good health. Sequencing used CD8+ T cells sorted from blood. The chain carries TRBV11-3 and TRBJ2-1; D possibly corresponds to TRBD2 (5 bases). Here the CDR3 reads CASSQRDSPYNEQFF. The CDR3 region has the DNA TGTGCCAGCAGCCAACGGGATTCCCCCTACAATGAGCAGTTCTTC. Together with reference TRBV11-3 and TRBJ2-1, the CDR3 gives the full variable domain: EAGVVQSPRYKIIEKKQPVAFWCNPISGHNTLYWYLQNLGQGPELLIRYENEEAVDDSQLPKDRFSAERLKGVDSTLKIQPAELGDSAVYLCASSQRDSPYNEQFFGPGTRLTVL.